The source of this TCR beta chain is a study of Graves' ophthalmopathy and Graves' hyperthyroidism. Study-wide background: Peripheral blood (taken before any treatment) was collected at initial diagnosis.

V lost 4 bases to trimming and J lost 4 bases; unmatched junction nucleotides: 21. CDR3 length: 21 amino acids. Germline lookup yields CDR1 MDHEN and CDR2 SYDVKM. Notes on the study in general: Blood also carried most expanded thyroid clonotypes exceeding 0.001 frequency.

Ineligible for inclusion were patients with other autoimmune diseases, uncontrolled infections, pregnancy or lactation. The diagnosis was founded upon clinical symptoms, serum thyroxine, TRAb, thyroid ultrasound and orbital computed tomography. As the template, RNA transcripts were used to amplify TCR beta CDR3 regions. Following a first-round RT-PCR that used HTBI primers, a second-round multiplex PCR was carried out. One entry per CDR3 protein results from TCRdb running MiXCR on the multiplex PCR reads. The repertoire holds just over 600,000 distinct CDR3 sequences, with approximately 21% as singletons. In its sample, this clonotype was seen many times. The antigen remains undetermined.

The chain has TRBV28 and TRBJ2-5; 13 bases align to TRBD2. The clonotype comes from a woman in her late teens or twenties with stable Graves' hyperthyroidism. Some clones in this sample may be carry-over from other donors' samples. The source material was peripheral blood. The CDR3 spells CASSSTRLGVGLAGVRETQYF. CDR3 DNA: TGTGCCAGCAGTTCGACTCGACTGGGGGTCGGACTAGCGGGAGTCAGAGAGACCCAGTACTTC.